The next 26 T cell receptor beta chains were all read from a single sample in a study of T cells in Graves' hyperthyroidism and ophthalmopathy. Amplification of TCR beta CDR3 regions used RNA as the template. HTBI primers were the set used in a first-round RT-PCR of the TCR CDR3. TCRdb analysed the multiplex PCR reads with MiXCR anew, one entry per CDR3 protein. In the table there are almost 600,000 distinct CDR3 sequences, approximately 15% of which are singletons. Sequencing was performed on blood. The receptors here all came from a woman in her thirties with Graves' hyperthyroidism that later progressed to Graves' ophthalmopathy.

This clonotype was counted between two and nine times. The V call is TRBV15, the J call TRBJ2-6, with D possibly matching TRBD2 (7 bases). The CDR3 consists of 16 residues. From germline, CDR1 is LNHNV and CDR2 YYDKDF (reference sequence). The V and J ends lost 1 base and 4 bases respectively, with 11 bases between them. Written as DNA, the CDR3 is TGTGCCACCAGCAGAGTGGGGGGGCTCGGGGCCAACGTCCTGACTTTC. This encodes CATSRVGGLGANVLTF.

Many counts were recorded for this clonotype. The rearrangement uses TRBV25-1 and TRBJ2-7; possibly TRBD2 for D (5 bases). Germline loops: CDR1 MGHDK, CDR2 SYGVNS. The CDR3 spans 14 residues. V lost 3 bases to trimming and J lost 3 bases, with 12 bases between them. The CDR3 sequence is CASSDSRDLYEQYF. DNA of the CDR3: TGTGCCAGCAGTGACTCGAGGGATCTCTACGAGCAGTACTTC.

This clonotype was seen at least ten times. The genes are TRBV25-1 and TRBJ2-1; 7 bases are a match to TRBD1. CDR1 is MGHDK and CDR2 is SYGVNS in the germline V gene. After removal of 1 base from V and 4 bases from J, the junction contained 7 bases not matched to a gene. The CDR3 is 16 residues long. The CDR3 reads CASSEFKDRRYNEQFF. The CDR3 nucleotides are TGTGCCAGCAGTGAATTTAAGGACAGGAGGTACAATGAGCAGTTCTTC.

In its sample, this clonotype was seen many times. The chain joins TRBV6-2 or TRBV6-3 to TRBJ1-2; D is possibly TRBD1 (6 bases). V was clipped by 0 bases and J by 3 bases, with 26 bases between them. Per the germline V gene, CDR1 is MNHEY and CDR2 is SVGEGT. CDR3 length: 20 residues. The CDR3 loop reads CASSYSSRPSRRGGHYGYTF. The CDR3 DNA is TGTGCCAGCAGTTACTCGAGTCGCCCATCTCGCAGGGGAGGACACTATGGCTACACCTTC.

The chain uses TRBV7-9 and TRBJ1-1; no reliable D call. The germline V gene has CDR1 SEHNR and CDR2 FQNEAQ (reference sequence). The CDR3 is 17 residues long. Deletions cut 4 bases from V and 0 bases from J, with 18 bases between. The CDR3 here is CASSSPFIGLMNTEAFF. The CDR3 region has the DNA TGTGCCAGCAGCTCACCTTTTATAGGGCTGATGAACACTGAAGCTTTCTTT.

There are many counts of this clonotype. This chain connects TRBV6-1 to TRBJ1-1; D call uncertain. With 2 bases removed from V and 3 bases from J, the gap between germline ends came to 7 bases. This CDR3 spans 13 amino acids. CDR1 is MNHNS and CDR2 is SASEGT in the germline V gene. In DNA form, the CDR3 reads TGTGCCAGCAGTGAAAGCAGAGACACTGAAGCTTTCTTT. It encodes CASSESRDTEAFF.

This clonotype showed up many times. CDR3 residues: CSVESSPFVGRELFF. CDR3 sequence (DNA): TGCAGCGTTGAATCTTCCCCCTTTGTGGGCAGGGAGCTGTTTTTT. V gene TRBV29-1 combines with J gene TRBJ2-2; D is unresolved. The CDR3 is 15 amino acids. The V end lost 2 bases, the J end lost 9 bases, and 19 bases lay between the germline ends. Germline CDR1 is SQVTM and CDR2 is ANQGSEA.

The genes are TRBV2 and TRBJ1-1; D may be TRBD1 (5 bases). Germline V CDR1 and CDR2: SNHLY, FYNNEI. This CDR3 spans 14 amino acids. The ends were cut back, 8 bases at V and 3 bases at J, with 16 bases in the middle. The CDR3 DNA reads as TGTGCCAGCGGGGTCGGCAGGGAGGACACTGAAGCTTTCTTT. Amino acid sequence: CASGVGREDTEAFF.

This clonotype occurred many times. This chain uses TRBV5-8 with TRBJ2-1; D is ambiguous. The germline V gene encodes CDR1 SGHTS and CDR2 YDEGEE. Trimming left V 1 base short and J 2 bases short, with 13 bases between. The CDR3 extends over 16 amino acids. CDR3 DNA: TGTGCCAGCAGCTTGTCGAGCGCGGCGGCCTACAATGAGCAGTTCTTC. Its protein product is CASSLSSAAAYNEQFF.

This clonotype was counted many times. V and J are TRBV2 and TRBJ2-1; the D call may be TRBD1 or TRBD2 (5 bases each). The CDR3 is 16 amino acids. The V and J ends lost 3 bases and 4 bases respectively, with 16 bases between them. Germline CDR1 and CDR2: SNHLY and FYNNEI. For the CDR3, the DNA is TGTGCCAGCAGTGAGGAAGTCCAGGGACCTTACAATGAGCAGTTCTTC. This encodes CASSEEVQGPYNEQFF.

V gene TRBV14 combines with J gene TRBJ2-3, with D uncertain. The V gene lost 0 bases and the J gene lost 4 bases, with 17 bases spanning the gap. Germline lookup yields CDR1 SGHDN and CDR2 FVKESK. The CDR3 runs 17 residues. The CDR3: CASSQDVGLSFPDTQYF. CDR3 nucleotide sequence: TGTGCCAGCAGCCAAGATGTCGGCCTATCGTTTCCAGATACGCAGTATTTT. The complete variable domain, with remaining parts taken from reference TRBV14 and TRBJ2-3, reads EAGVTQFPSHSVIEKGQTVTLRCDPISGHDNLYWYRRVMGKEIKFLLHFVKESKQDESGMPNNRFLAERTGGTYSTLKVQPAELEDSGVYFCASSQDVGLSFPDTQYFGPGTRLTVL.

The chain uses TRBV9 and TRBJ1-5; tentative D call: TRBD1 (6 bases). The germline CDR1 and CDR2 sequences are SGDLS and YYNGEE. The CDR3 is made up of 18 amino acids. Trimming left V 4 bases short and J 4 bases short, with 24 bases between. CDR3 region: CASSPGEGQFGKNQPQHF. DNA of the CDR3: TGTGCCAGCAGCCCCGGAGAAGGACAGTTTGGAAAAAATCAGCCCCAGCATTTT.

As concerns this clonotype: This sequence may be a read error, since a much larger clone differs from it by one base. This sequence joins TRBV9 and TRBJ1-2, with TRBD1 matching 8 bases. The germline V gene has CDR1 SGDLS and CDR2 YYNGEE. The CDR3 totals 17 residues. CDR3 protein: CASSANEGQGRRNGYAF. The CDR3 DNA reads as TGTGCCAGCAGCGCGAACGAAGGACAGGGAAGGAGAAATGGCTACGCCTTC.

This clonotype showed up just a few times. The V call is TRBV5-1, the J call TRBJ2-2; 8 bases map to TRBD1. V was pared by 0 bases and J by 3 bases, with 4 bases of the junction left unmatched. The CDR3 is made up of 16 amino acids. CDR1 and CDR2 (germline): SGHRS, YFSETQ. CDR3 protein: CASSLEGQGDTGELFF. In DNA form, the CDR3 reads TGCGCCAGCAGCTTGGAAGGACAGGGTGACACCGGGGAGCTGTTTTTT.

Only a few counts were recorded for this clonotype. CDR3 in DNA: TGTGCCAGCAGTTTATCTGGGGGCCCCTCTGGAAACACCATATATTTT. It yields the protein CASSLSGGPSGNTIYF. The chain has TRBV27 and TRBJ1-3, with D possibly being TRBD1 (6 bases). CDR1 is MNHEY, CDR2 SMNVEV, per germline (reference sequence). This CDR3 contains 16 residues. Trimming removed 0 bases at V and 0 bases at J, with 9 bases between.

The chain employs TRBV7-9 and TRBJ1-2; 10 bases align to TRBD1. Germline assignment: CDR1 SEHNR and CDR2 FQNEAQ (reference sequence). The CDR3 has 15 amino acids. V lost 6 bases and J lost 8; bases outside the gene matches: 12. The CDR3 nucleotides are TGTGCCAGCAGATCCGGGACAGGGGTTGAAGAAGGCTACACCTTC. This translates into CASRSGTGVEEGYTF.

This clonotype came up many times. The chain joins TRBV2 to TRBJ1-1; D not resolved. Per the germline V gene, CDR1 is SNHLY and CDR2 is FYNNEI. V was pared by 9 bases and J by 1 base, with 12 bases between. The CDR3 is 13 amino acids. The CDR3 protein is CASTASKNTEAFF. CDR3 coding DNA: TGTGCCAGTACGGCCAGCAAGAACACTGAAGCTTTCTTT.

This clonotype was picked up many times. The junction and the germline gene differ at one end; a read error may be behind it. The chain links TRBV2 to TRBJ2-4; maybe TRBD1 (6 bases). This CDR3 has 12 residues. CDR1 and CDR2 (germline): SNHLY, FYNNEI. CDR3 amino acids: CASNEGGNIQYF. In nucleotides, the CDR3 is TGTGCCAGCAATGAAGGGGGAAACATTCAGTACTTC.

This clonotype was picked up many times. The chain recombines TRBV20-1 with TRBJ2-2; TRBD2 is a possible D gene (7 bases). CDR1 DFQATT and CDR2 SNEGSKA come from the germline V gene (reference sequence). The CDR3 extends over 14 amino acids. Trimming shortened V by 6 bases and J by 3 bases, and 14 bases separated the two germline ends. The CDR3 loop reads CSAGGQADTGELFF. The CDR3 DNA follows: TGCAGTGCCGGGGGGCAGGCTGACACCGGGGAGCTGTTTTTT.

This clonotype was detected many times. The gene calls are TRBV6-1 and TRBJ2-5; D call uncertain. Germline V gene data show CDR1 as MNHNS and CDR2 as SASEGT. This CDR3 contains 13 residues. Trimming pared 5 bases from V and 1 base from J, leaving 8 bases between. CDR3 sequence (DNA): TGTGCCAGCAGTTCAACGGGCCAAGAGACCCAGTACTTC. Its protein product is CASSSTGQETQYF.

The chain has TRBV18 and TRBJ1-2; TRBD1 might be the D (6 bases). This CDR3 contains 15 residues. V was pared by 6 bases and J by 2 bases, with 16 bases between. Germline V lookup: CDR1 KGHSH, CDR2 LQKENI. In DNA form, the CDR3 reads TGTGCCAGCTCCCCAAGTGCGGGGGCGAACTATGGCTACACCTTC. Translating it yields CASSPSAGANYGYTF. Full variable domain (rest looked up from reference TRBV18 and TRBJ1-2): NAGVMQNPRHLVRRRGQEARLRCSPMKGHSHVYWYRQLPEEGLKFMVYLQKENIIDESGMPKERFSAEFPKEGPSILRIQQVVRGDSAAYFCASSPSAGANYGYTFGSGTRLTVV.

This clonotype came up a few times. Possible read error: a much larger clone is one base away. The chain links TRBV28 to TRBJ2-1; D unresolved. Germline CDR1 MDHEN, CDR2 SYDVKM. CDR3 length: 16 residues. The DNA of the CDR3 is TGTGCCAGCAGTTCATTAGCCGTCTCCTCCTACAGTGAGCAGTTCTTC. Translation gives CASSSLAVSSYSEQFF.

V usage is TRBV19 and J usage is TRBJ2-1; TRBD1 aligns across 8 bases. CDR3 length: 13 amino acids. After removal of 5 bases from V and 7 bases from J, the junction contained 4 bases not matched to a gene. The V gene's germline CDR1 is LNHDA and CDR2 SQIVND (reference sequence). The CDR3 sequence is CASSWTGTNEQFF. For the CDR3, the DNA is TGTGCCAGTAGTTGGACAGGGACGAATGAGCAGTTCTTC.

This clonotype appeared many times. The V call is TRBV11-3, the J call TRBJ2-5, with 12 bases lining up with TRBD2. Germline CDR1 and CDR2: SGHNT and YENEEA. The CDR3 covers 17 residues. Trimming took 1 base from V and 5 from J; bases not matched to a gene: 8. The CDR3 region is CASSLGASGRALETQYF. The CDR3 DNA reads TGTGCCAGCAGCTTAGGAGCTAGCGGGAGGGCCCTGGAGACCCAGTACTTC.

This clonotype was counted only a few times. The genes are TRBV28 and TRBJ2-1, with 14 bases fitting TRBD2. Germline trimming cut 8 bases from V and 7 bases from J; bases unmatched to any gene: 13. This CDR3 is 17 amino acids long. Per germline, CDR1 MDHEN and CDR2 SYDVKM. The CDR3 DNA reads TGTGCCAGCTATACTATGGGACTAGCGGGAGCCGGGAATGAGCAGTTCTTC. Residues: CASYTMGLAGAGNEQFF. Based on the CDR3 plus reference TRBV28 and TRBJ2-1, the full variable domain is DVKVTQSSRYLVKRTGEKVFLECVQDMDHENMFWYRQDPGLGLRLIYFSYDVKMKEKGDIPEGYSVSREKKERFSLILESASTNQTSMYLCASYTMGLAGAGNEQFFGPGTRLTVL.

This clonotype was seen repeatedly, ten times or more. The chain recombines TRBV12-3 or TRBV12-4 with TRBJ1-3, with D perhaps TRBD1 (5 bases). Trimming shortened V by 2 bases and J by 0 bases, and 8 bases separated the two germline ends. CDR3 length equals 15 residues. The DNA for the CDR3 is TGTGCCAGCAGTTTATGGGGGTCCTCTGGAAACACCATATATTTT. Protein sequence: CASSLWGSSGNTIYF.